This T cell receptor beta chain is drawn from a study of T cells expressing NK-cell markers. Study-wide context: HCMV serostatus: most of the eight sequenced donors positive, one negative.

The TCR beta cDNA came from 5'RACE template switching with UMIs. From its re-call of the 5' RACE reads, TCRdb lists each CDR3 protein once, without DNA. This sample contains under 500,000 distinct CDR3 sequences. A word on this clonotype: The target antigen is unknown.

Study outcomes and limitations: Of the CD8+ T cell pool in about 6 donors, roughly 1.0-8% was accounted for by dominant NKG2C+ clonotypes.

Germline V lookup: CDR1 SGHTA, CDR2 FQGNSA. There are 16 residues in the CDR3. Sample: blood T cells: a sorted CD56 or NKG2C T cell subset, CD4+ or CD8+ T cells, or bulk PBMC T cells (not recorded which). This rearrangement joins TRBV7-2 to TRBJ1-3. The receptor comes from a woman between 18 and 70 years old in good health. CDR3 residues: CASSLVGQSSGNTIYF.